This TCR beta chain derives from a study of Ad26.COV2.S vaccination and SARS-CoV-2 variants. About the study: Intramuscularly, Ad26.COV2.S was given either once or twice, 56 days apart.

Repertoires were generated with immunoSEQ multiplex PCR, while TCRdb's copy carries only in-frame clones and drops some. This table holds around 300,000 clones, around 89% found once. A single count supports this clone. Documented treatment: 15 to 20 received Ad26.COV2.S at low or high dose, single or two shots; five or six received placebo; per-sample allocation not given. The study sampled participants on day 63 after the first vaccine or placebo injection. With 4 bases clipped from V and 16 bases from J, the junction kept 7 bases outside the gene matches. This CDR3 has 13 residues. Germline-derived CDR1 and CDR2 are SNHLY and FYNNEI.

The clonotype was recovered from a person between 18 and 60 years old who received the Ad26.COV2.S COVID-19 vaccine or a placebo. The sequencing here drew on peripheral blood, taken in a trial of Ad26.COV2.S vaccine versus placebo. The genes are TRBV2 and TRBJ2-1; 13 positions agree with TRBD2. Here the CDR3 reads CASSAGLAGWVFF. The CDR3 bases are TGTGCCAGCAGTGCGGGACTAGCGGGGTGGGTTTTCTTC.